What follows are 6 T cell receptor beta chains derived from one specimen sequenced in a study of blood T cell repertoires in COVID-19 (dated by TCRdb to 2018 to 2020). To prepare the library, the immunoSEQ multiplex PCR assay was applied. The table comes from immuneACCESS by way of TCRdb, which keeps in-frame sequences with V and J called. Part of the clones is missing from these tables; in studies checked, under half for an unresolved V gene and the rest for unknown reasons. For this sample the table gives more than 45,000 clones, of which over 65% were detected only once. The ten largest clones take up around 6.4% of the sample. Specimen: peripheral blood. The receptors derive from a woman aged 55-70 years with acute or convalescent COVID-19.

V and J are TRBV3-1 (or the pseudogene TRBV3-2) and TRBJ2-1; 11 bases agree with TRBD1. The CDR3 loop spans 14 amino acids. V trimming: 4 bases; J trimming: 8 bases; junction bases outside the gene matches: 4. Germline loops: CDR1 LGHDT, CDR2 YNNKEL (reference sequence). DNA of the CDR3: TGTGCCAGCAGCCCGGGACAGGGGGGGGATGAGCAGTTCTTC. This codes for CASSPGQGGDEQFF.

The gene calls are TRBV6-2 or TRBV6-3 and TRBJ2-5; D gene unclear. The CDR3 covers 13 residues. Germline V lookup: CDR1 MNHEY, CDR2 SVGEGT. V was pared by 6 bases and J by 5 bases, with 13 bases between. The CDR3 loop reads CASSHGLQETQYF. CDR3 nucleotide sequence: TGTGCCAGCAGCCACGGGTTGCAGGAGACCCAGTACTTC.

A single count supports this clone. The genes are TRBV7-9 and TRBJ2-7; 10 bases are shared with TRBD2. Germline trimming cut 0 bases from V and 3 bases from J; bases unmatched to any gene: 5. Germline V CDR1 and CDR2: SEHNR, FQNEAQ (reference sequence). The CDR3 has 16 amino acids. The CDR3 nucleotides read TGTGCCAGCAGCTTAGCCCGGACTAGCGGAAACTACGAGCAGTACTTC. This translates into CASSLARTSGNYEQYF.

The chain joins TRBV28 to TRBJ1-2; perhaps TRBD1 as D (5 bases). The V end was cut by 6 bases, the J end by 4 bases, with 15 bases between. The germline CDR1 and CDR2 sequences are MDHEN and SYDVKM. The CDR3 runs to 14 residues. The CDR3 reads CASSLLQGGYGYTF. The CDR3 DNA is TGTGCCAGCAGCTTACTCCAGGGAGGCTATGGCTACACCTTC.

The genes are TRBV15 and TRBJ1-2, with 9 bases matching TRBD1. Trimming removed 5 bases from V and 5 bases from J; junction bases left unmatched: 15. This CDR3 has 17 residues. Germline V gene lookup returns CDR1 LNHNV and CDR2 YYDKDF (reference sequence). The CDR3 reads CATSGAPGTGITYGYTF. CDR3 DNA sequence: TGTGCCACCAGCGGGGCACCCGGGACAGGGATTACTTATGGCTACACCTTC.

V usage is TRBV5-1 and J usage is TRBJ2-5; no definite D call. Germline V CDR1 and CDR2: SGHRS, YFSETQ. The CDR3 length is 14 residues. The V end lost 0 bases, the J end lost 1 base, and 7 bases lay between the germline ends. The CDR3 DNA follows: TGCGCCAGCAGCTTGGGAGCGACCCAAGAGACCCAGTACTTC. Translating it yields CASSLGATQETQYF.